This TCR beta chain is from a study of T cell responses to AZD1222 COVID-19 vaccine. The study, taken as a whole, reports: Mostly white British, mostly female donors; authors suggested clonal diversity may be underestimated.

The protocol was immunoSEQ multiplex PCR, while the TCRdb copy is restricted to in-frame clones and leaves out a portion. This sample yields 60,000 to 90,000 clones, of which 60% to 85% are seen a single time; about 25% belongs to the top ten. In the case of this clone: What it recognizes is unknown.

The CDR3 consists of 14 residues. The V end lost 1 base, the J end lost 3 bases, and 10 bases lay between the germline ends. Per the germline V gene, CDR1 is KGHSH and CDR2 is LQKENI. This receptor was taken from an adult who received the MenACWY meningococcal vaccine as a control. The chain combines TRBV18 with TRBJ2-7; either TRBD1 or TRBD2 may supply D (7 bases each). The material was peripheral blood, obtained 28 days after the second dose of the MenACWY control vaccine. The CDR3: CASSPQRDSYEQYF. Here the CDR3 DNA reads TGTGCCAGCTCACCACAGCGGGACAGCTACGAGCAGTACTTC.